This T cell receptor beta chain appears in the sequencing data of a study of control samples from healthy donors and cancer patients. TCRdb's copy holds only in-frame clones and misses some; the assay was immunoSEQ multiplex PCR. The sample includes about 95,000 clones, about 89% of them seen just once. V was trimmed by 4 bases and J by 0 bases, leaving 15 bases between them. Germline CDR1 LGHDT, CDR2 YNNKEL (reference sequence). The CDR3 is 17 amino acids. This TCR derives from a woman aged 30 to 39 in good health. Sequenced sample: blood. The gene calls are TRBV3-1 (or the pseudogene TRBV3-2) and TRBJ2-2, with TRBD2 as a possible D gene (5 bases). In DNA, the CDR3 is TGTGCCAGCAGCCGCCCGGGAAGCGCCACGAACACCGGGGAGCTGTTTTTT. The encoded protein is CASSRPGSATNTGELFF.